The source of this T cell receptor (beta chain) is a study of post-analysis software for immune sequencing data. Study-level background: Some patients lacked subtype; others had relapsing-remitting, secondary progressive or progressive-relapsing disease.

Trimming left V 5 bases short and J 2 bases short, with 22 bases between. Per germline, CDR1 SGHVS and CDR2 FQNEAQ. The CDR3 spans 17 residues. On this clonotype: The antigen is undetermined.

Study outcomes and limitations: Elevated frequency relative to controls characterized four or five TRBV segments in patients, TRBV5-6, TRBV5-1 and TRBV20-1 among them. Significantly lower normalized Chao1 diversity was found in patients with multiple sclerosis relative to controls.

Each TCR beta cDNA library carried unique molecular identifiers. T cells numbering 1 to 10 million gave rise to 500,000 to 600,000 cDNA molecules. Via MiXCR, TCRdb re-called the PCR reads, giving one row per CDR3 protein. The table shows roughly 400,000 distinct CDR3 sequences, with 35% to 45% occurring only once. This clonotype was obtained from a girl aged 2 to 10 with multiple sclerosis. The chain has TRBV7-8 and TRBJ2-7; a weak D match, TRBD2 (6 bases). Sequenced: blood. CDR3 nucleotides: TGTGCCAGCAGCCATAGCGGCCGCGAGAACAGCGCCTACGAGCAGTACTTC. Its protein is CASSHSGRENSAYEQYF.